This T cell receptor beta chain was observed in a study of shared clonotypes between healthy human individuals. The overall study: There were three CD4 naive, three CD4 memory, two CD8 naive and one CD8 memory plates per donor.

Germline loops: CDR1 SGHRS, CDR2 YFSETQ. Trimming pared 5 bases from V and 7 bases from J, leaving 19 bases between. The CDR3 runs to 14 residues. A single count supports this clone. Using immunoSEQ multiplex PCR, the repertoire was profiled, and TCRdb retains in-frame clones only, with some absent. The sample has some 500,000 clones; 90% to 97% are singletons. The chain uses TRBV5-1 and TRBJ2-7, with D perhaps being TRBD1 or TRBD2 (5 bases each). The sample taken for sequencing was naive CD4+ T cells sorted from blood. Specified subset: CD45RA+ positively selected. The receptor was isolated from a woman aged 25 to 39 in good health. The CDR3 DNA reads TGCGCCAGCAGTTCCGGGACGACGGTACAAGAGCAGTACTTC. Translation gives CASSSGTTVQEQYF. Filled out from reference TRBV5-1 and TRBJ2-7, the complete variable domain reads KAGVTQTPRYLIKTRGQQVTLSCSPISGHRSVSWYQQTPGQGLQFLFEYFSETQRNKGNFPGRFSGRQFSNSRSEMNVSTLELGDSALYLCASSSGTTVQEQYFGPGTRLTVT.